This T cell receptor (beta chain) was retrieved from a study of blood T cell repertoires in COVID-19 (dated by TCRdb to about 2020). Study-wide context: Samples covering the acute and convalescent phases of COVID-19 were provided by collaborators in the United States, Italy and Spain. The prospective study material was composed of cDNA or gDNA derived from T cells, B-cell-depleted T cells, or PBMCs. Deeply sampled blood TCRbeta repertoires from subjects exposed to, actively infected with, or recovered from COVID-19 were included in the dataset. The repertoires were released in a freely available public database intended as a resource for research on the immune response to SARS-CoV-2. Samples were obtained from the ongoing ImmuneRACE study (first 160 participants) and from over a thousand subjects provided by 6 global collaborators. The sample metadata nearly always contained a de-identified subject ID, COVID-19 status, age in years and sex. HLA class I and class II types, where available, came from metadata supplied by the sample provider rather than from assay-based typing. Beyond this particular receptor, the publication reports: How much clinical and demographic metadata was included differed by source and by participant, and the metadata was provided uncurated.

This clone has only one observation. No antigen is known for it. No base quality values were provided; no much bigger clone lies one nucleotide off. Measured from the cysteine to the phenylalanine, the CDR3 is 13 residues long. The only DNA kept is the CDR3, 39 bases in frame from the first base. Between the V and J ends, shortened by 0 bases and 13 bases respectively, the junction contains 13 bases. CDR1 and CDR2, looked up from the germline V gene, are MGHRA and YSYEKL. TCRbeta CDR3 regions were amplified from genomic DNA using the immunoSEQ Assay, a bias-controlled multiplex PCR. The authors' analysis ran thus. The number of nucleated cells in each sample was estimated from the amplification of reference gene primers within the assay. To quantify the absolute abundance of each unique TCRbeta CDR3 rearrangement, sequence reads were collapsed and filtered. For each sample, productive Simpson clonality was calculated as the square root of Simpson's diversity index across productive rearrangements. The clones in this table, taken by TCRdb from immuneACCESS, are in-frame only. Not every clone is retained; where verified, under half of the shortfall comes from an unresolved V gene, and the cause of the rest is unknown. V and J calls and clone size come straight from that table; D and trimming were deduced from the DNA. This sample has roughly 150,000 clones in its table, and roughly 90% of those were observed once. Approximately 3% of the sample goes to the ten largest clones.

The collaborating institutions used their own protocols to collect whole blood in K2EDTA tubes. For TCRbeta analysis, collaborator samples were shipped as frozen whole blood, as isolated PBMCs, or as DNA extracted from either sample type. The rearrangement joined TRBV4-1 to TRBJ1-5, and perhaps TRBD1 as D gene, on 6 matching bases. Sequencing used peripheral blood. The receptor was derived from a man in his 60s with acute or convalescent COVID-19. This receptor has the CDR3 CASSQEAGTLQHF. Read as DNA, the sequence is TGCGCCAGCAGCCAAGAGGCTGGGACACTTCAGCATTTT.